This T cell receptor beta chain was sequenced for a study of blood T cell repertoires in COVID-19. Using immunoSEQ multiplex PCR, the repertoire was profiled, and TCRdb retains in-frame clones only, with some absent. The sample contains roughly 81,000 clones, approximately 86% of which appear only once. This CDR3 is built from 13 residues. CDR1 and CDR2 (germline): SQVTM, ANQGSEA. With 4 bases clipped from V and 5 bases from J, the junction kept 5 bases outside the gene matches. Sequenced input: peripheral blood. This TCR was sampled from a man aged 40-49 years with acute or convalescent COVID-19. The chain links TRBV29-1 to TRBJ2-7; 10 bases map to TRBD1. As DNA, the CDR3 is TGCAGCGTTGTTCGGGACAGGGGTGACGAGCAGTACTTC. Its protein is CSVVRDRGDEQYF.